These T cell receptor beta chains were read from a single sample in a study of Graves' ophthalmopathy and Graves' hyperthyroidism. TCRdb re-analysed the multiplex PCR reads in MiXCR, keeping a single row per CDR3 protein. The data contain a few hundred thousand distinct CDR3 sequences, roughly 17% of them singletons. Sequences were obtained from peripheral blood. The receptor source for this set is an adult woman with stable Graves' hyperthyroidism. Each CDR3 is given with its conserved first and last residue. D genes are given only for firm matches. For some rows the clone size is stated as once, few or many, or as a class when expanded; others skip it.

abundance,d_gene,j_gene,v_gene,CDR3aa,CDR3nt
many,-,TRBJ1-1,TRBV28,CASSFSGVGSEAFF,TGTGCCAGCAGTTTTTCAGGGGTGGGCTCTGAGGCTTTCTTT
many,-,TRBJ1-5,TRBV12-3/TRBV12-4,CASSDRNQPQHF,TGTGCCAGCAGTGACAGGAATCAGCCCCAGCATTTT
many,-,TRBJ2-7,TRBV19,CASSPQGGGEEQYF,TGTGCCAGTAGTCCCCAGGGTGGGGGCGAGGAGCAGTACTTC
many,-,TRBJ1-3,TRBV12-3/TRBV12-4,CASSNRFSSGNTIYF,TGTGCCAGCAGTAACAGGTTCTCCTCTGGAAACACCATATATTTT
many,-,TRBJ2-2,TRBV7-2,CASSLRGFGGELFF,TGTGCCAGCAGCTTACGGGGATTCGGCGGGGAGCTGTTTTTT
few,TRBD1,TRBJ1-5,TRBV6-2/TRBV6-3,CASSQNRGLRSNQPQHF,TGTGCCAGCAGTCAAAACAGGGGGCTTAGGAGCAATCAGCCCCAGCATTTT
-,-,TRBJ1-5,TRBV2,CASSSGTPDQPQHF,TGTGCCAGCAGTTCCGGGACGCCTGACCAGCCCCAGCATTTT
many,-,TRBJ2-7,TRBV12-3/TRBV12-4,CASSLESYSHEQYF,TGTGCCAGCAGTTTAGAGTCCTATAGCCACGAGCAGTACTTC
many,TRBD2,TRBJ2-5,TRBV11-2,CASSLAGLAGVTQYF,TGTGCCAGCAGCTTGGCTGGACTAGCGGGAGTGACCCAGTACTTC
many,-,TRBJ2-4,TRBV12-3/TRBV12-4,CASSLELVTKNIKYF,TGTGCCAGCAGTTTAGAATTGGTTACCAAAAACATTAAGTACTTC
many,-,TRBJ2-5,TRBV5-1,CASSLAHQEETQYF,TGCGCCAGCAGCTTGGCCCACCAGGAAGAGACCCAGTACTTC
many,-,TRBJ1-1,TRBV20-1,CSARKMTNRNTEAFF,TGCAGTGCTAGAAAGATGACGAATAGGAACACTGAAGCTTTCTTT
many,-,TRBJ1-1,TRBV28,CASSLDIYTEAFF,TGTGCCAGCAGTTTGGACATTTACACTGAAGCTTTCTTT
many,-,TRBJ2-7,TRBV28,CASSFKIGAYEQYF,TGTGCCAGCAGTTTCAAGATTGGTGCCTACGAGCAGTACTTC
many,TRBD1,TRBJ1-2,TRBV14,CASSQRTGGFYGYTF,TGTGCCAGCAGCCAGAGGACAGGGGGATTCTATGGCTACACCTTC
many,TRBD2,TRBJ2-5,TRBV7-3,CASSPGAGGETQYF,TGTGCCAGCAGCCCTGGGGCGGGAGGTGAGACCCAGTACTTC
few,-,TRBJ1-3,TRBV4-1,CASSQGAQIGKGNTIYF,TGCGCCAGCAGCCAAGGGGCCCAAATAGGCAAAGGAAACACCATATATTTT
-,-,TRBJ1-1,TRBV28,CASSLLTGQGRTEAFF,TGTGCCAGCAGTTTATTGACGGGCCAGGGGAGAACTGAAGCTTTCTTT
-,-,TRBJ1-1,TRBV6-1,CASTQGWENTEAFF,TGTGCCAGCACCCAGGGGTGGGAGAACACTGAAGCTTTCTTT
many,-,TRBJ2-7,TRBV6-2/TRBV6-3,CASSWERGYPFGYEQYF,TGTGCCAGCAGTTGGGAGCGCGGATACCCATTCGGCTACGAGCAGTACTTC
-,-,TRBJ1-3,TRBV6-5,CASSYDRNSGNTIYF,TGTGCCAGCAGTTATGACCGCAACTCTGGAAACACCATATATTTT
few,TRBD2,TRBJ2-4,TRBV28,CASSLGGVDKYF,TGTGCCAGCAGTTTAGGGGGGGTCGATAAGTACTTC
few,-,TRBJ2-7,TRBV20-1,CSARPLGARNEQYF,TGCAGTGCTAGACCACTAGGGGCGAGAAACGAGCAGTACTTC
many,-,TRBJ2-2,TRBV20-1,CSARPGTNTGELFF,TGCAGTGCTAGACCAGGAACGAACACCGGGGAGCTGTTTTTT
-,-,TRBJ2-3,TRBV20-1,CSANSDADTQYF,TGCAGTGCTAATAGCGATGCAGATACGCAGTATTTT
many,TRBD1,TRBJ2-7,TRBV27,CASKSTQGAGYEQYF,TGTGCCAGCAAATCCACTCAGGGGGCAGGCTACGAGCAGTACTTC
many,-,TRBJ2-7,TRBV6-2/TRBV6-3,CASSQSGSLYEQYF,TGTGCCAGCAGCCAAAGTGGGAGCTTGTACGAGCAGTACTTC
-,-,TRBJ1-1,TRBV29-1,CSFQGPGPGHTEAFF,TGCAGCTTCCAGGGACCCGGGCCCGGGCACACTGAAGCTTTCTTT
many,-,TRBJ2-7,TRBV7-6,CASTPTHPSGEQYF,TGTGCCAGCACCCCGACGCACCCGTCGGGCGAGCAGTACTTC
-,TRBD1,TRBJ1-5,TRBV24-1,CATSQGARGNQPQHF,TGTGCCACCAGCCAGGGGGCGCGGGGCAATCAGCCCCAGCATTTT
many,TRBD1,TRBJ2-7,TRBV24-1,CATSDFPRQGGEQYF,TGTGCCACCAGTGATTTCCCCAGACAGGGCGGCGAGCAGTACTTC
many,TRBD1,TRBJ2-7,TRBV20-1,CSATRQGSDEQYF,TGCAGTGCTACCCGACAGGGGAGCGACGAGCAGTACTTC
-,-,TRBJ1-1,TRBV12-3/TRBV12-4,CASSAGVLDTEAFF,TGTGCCAGCAGCGCAGGGGTCTTGGACACTGAAGCTTTCTTT
many,TRBD1,TRBJ2-7,TRBV6-2/TRBV6-3,CASSYGGQGSYEQYF,TGTGCCAGCAGTTACGGCGGACAGGGGAGTTACGAGCAGTACTTC
many,-,TRBJ1-2,TRBV28,CASSLFGGYGNGYTF,TGTGCCAGCAGTTTATTTGGGGGGTATGGTAATGGCTACACCTTC
-,TRBD2,TRBJ2-4,TRBV20-1,CSATTGGTSGNEGIKYF,TGCAGTGCTACGACTGGTGGGACTAGCGGGAACGAGGGCATTAAGTACTTC
many,TRBD1,TRBJ2-7,TRBV12-3/TRBV12-4,CASRPPGQPYEQYF,TGTGCCAGCAGGCCCCCGGGACAGCCTTACGAGCAGTACTTC
many,TRBD2,TRBJ2-7,TRBV12-3/TRBV12-4,CASSLLGGLAEGRREDEQYF,TGTGCCAGCAGTTTGCTCGGGGGACTAGCGGAAGGGAGGAGGGAGGACGAGCAGTACTTC
many,-,TRBJ1-2,TRBV29-1,CSVDPGSNYGYTF,TGCAGCGTTGACCCAGGTTCTAACTATGGCTACACCTTC
-,-,TRBJ1-2,TRBV6-1,CASSTDVLFGGYTF,TGTGCCAGCAGCACGGACGTCCTGTTCGGTGGCTACACCTTC
many,-,TRBJ1-1,TRBV7-8,CASSPGWGMNTEAFF,TGTGCCAGCAGCCCAGGGTGGGGGATGAACACTGAAGCTTTCTTT
-,TRBD2,TRBJ2-5,TRBV6-9,CASSLPTSGEETQYF,TGTGCCAGCAGTCTACCCACTAGCGGCGAAGAGACCCAGTACTTC
many,-,TRBJ1-2,TRBV2,CASSAGADYGYTF,TGTGCCAGCAGTGCGGGGGCAGACTATGGCTACACCTTC
many,TRBD2,TRBJ2-2,TRBV12-3/TRBV12-4,CASRAWAGDTGELFF,TGTGCCAGCAGGGCTTGGGCGGGAGACACCGGGGAGCTGTTTTTT
many,-,TRBJ2-5,TRBV6-5,CASSSMNRVYQETQYF,TGTGCCAGCAGTTCCATGAACAGAGTGTACCAAGAGACCCAGTACTTC
many,-,TRBJ1-2,TRBV6-1,CASSEEWVRVDGYTF,TGTGCCAGCAGTGAAGAGTGGGTGAGAGTTGATGGCTACACCTTC
many,-,TRBJ2-7,TRBV4-1,CASSQEHEQYF,TGCGCCAGCAGTCAAGAACACGAGCAGTACTTC
many,TRBD1,TRBJ2-5,TRBV18,CASSTTYRQGETQYF,TGTGCCAGCTCAACAACCTACCGACAGGGCGAGACCCAGTACTTC
many,-,TRBJ2-6,TRBV29-1,CSVVASGANVLTF,TGCAGCGTTGTCGCCTCTGGGGCCAACGTCCTGACTTTC
few,-,TRBJ2-2,TRBV4-3,CASSQVAGKTGELFF,TGCGCCAGCAGCCAAGTGGCGGGTAAAACCGGGGAGCTGTTTTTT
many,-,TRBJ1-1,TRBV7-6,CASSPRQIMNTEAFF,TGTGCCAGCAGCCCGCGACAGATCATGAACACTGAAGCTTTCTTT
many,-,TRBJ2-2,TRBV6-2/TRBV6-3,CASSSIEFGELFF,TGTGCCAGCAGCTCCATAGAGTTCGGGGAGCTGTTTTTT
many,TRBD1,TRBJ1-2,TRBV27,CASSSRGRYYGYTF,TGTGCCAGCAGTAGCAGGGGGCGTTACTATGGCTACACCTTC